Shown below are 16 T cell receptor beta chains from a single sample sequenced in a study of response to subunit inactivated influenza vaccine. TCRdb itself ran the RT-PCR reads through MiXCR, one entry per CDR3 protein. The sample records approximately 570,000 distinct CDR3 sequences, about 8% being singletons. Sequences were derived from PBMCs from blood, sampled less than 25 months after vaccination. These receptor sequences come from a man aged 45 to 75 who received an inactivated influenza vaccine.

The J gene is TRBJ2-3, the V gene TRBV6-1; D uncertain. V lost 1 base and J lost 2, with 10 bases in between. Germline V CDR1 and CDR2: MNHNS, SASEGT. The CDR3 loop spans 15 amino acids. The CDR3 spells CASSEGHGNTDTQYF. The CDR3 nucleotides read TGTGCCAGCAGTGAAGGCCACGGAAACACAGATACGCAGTATTTT.

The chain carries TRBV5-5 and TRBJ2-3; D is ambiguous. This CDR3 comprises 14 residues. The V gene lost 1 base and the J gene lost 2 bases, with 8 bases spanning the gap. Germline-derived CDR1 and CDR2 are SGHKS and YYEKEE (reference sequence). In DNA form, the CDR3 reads TGTGCCAGCAGCTTGACTACCACCACAGATACGCAGTATTTT. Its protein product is CASSLTTTTDTQYF.

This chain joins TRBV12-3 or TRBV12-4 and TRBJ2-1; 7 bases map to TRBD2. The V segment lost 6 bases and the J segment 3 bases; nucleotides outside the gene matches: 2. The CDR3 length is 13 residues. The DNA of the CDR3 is TGTGCCAGCAGGGCGGGAGTCTACAATGAGCAGTTCTTC. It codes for CASRAGVYNEQFF.

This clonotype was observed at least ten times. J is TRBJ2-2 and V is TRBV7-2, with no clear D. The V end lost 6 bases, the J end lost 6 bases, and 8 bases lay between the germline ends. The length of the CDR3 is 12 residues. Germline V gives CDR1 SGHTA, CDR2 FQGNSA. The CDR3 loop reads CASSTPPGELFF. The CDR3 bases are TGTGCCAGCAGTACTCCTCCCGGGGAGCTGTTTTTT.

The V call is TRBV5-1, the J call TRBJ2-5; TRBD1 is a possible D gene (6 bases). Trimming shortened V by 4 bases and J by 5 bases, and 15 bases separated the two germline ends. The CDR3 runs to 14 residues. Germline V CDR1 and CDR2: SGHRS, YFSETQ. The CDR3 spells CASSTVGGFETQYF. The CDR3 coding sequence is TGCGCCAGCAGCACTGTAGGGGGTTTCGAGACCCAGTACTTC.

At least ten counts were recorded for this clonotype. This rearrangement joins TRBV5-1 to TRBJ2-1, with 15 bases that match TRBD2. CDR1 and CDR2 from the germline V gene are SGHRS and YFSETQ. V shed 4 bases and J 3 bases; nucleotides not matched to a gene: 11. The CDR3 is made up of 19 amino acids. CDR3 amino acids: CASSPRRTSGRVDYNEQFF. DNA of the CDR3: TGCGCCAGCAGCCCACGAAGGACTAGCGGGAGGGTGGACTACAATGAGCAGTTCTTC.

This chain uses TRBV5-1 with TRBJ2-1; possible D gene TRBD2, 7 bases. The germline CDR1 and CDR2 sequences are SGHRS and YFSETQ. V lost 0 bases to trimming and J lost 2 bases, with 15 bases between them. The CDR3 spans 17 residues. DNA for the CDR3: TGCGCCAGCAGCTTGGAATGGGGGGGGCCCACCTACAATGAGCAGTTCTTC. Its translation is CASSLEWGGPTYNEQFF.

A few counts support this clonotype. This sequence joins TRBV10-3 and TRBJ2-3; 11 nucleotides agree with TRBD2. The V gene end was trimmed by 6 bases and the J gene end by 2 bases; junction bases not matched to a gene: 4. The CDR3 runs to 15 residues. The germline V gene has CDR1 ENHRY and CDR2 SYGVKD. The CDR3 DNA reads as TGTGCCATCAGAGCTAGCGGGGGGCACACAGATACGCAGTATTTT. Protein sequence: CAIRASGGHTDTQYF.

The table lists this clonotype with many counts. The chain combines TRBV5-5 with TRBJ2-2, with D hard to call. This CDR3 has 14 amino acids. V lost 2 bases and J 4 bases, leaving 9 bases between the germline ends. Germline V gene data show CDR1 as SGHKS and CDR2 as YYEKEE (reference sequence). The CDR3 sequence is CASSFQARTGELFF. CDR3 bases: TGTGCCAGCAGCTTCCAGGCCCGCACCGGGGAGCTGTTTTTT.

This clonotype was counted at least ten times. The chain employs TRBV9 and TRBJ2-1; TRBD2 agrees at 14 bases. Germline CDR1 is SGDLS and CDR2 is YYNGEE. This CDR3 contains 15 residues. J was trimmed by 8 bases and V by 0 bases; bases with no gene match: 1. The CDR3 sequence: CASSVAGLAGDEQFF. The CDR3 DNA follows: TGTGCCAGCAGCGTAGCGGGACTAGCGGGAGATGAGCAGTTCTTC.

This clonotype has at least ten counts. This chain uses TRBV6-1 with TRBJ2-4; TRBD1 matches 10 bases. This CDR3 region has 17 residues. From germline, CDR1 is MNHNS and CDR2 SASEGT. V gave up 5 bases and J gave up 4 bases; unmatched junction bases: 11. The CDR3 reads CASSRAHGTGAKNIQYF. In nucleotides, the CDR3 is TGTGCCAGCAGTCGAGCTCATGGGACAGGGGCAAAAAACATTCAGTACTTC.

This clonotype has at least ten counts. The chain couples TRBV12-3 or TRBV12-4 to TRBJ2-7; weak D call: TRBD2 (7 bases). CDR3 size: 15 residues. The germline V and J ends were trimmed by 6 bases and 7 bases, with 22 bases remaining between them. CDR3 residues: CASSPGSGGYGEQYF. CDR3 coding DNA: TGTGCCAGCAGCCCCGGCTCGGGGGGCTACGGGGAGCAGTACTTC.

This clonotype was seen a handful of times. CDR3 nucleotides: TGCAGTGCTCACCGAACAGGGGGCCAAGAGACCCAGTACTTC. It translates to CSAHRTGGQETQYF. The genes are TRBV20-1 and TRBJ2-5; TRBD1 matches 8 bases. CDR3 length: 14 residues. V trimming: 5 bases; J trimming: 1 base; junction bases outside the gene matches: 6. Germline CDR1 reads DFQATT; CDR2 reads SNEGSKA (reference sequence).

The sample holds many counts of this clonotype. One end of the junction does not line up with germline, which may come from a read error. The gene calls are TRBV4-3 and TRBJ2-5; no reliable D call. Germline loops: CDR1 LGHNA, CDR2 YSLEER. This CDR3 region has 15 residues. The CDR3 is CASSQDWGSYESQYF. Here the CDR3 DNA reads TGCGCCAGCAGCCAAGATTGGGGAAGCTATGAGAGCCAGTACTTC.

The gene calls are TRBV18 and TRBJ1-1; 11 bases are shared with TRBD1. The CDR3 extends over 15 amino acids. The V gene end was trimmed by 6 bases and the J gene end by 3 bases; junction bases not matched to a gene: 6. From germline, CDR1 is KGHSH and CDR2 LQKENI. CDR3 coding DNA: TGTGCCAGCTCGCGGGACAGGGGGTTGTACACTGAAGCTTTCTTT. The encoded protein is CASSRDRGLYTEAFF.

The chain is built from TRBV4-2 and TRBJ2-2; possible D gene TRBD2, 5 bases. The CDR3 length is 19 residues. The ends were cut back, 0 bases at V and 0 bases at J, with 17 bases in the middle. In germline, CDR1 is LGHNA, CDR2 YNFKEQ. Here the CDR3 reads CASSQDRGGRGSNTGELFF. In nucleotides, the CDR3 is TGTGCCAGCAGCCAAGATCGAGGTGGTCGGGGATCGAACACCGGGGAGCTGTTTTTT.